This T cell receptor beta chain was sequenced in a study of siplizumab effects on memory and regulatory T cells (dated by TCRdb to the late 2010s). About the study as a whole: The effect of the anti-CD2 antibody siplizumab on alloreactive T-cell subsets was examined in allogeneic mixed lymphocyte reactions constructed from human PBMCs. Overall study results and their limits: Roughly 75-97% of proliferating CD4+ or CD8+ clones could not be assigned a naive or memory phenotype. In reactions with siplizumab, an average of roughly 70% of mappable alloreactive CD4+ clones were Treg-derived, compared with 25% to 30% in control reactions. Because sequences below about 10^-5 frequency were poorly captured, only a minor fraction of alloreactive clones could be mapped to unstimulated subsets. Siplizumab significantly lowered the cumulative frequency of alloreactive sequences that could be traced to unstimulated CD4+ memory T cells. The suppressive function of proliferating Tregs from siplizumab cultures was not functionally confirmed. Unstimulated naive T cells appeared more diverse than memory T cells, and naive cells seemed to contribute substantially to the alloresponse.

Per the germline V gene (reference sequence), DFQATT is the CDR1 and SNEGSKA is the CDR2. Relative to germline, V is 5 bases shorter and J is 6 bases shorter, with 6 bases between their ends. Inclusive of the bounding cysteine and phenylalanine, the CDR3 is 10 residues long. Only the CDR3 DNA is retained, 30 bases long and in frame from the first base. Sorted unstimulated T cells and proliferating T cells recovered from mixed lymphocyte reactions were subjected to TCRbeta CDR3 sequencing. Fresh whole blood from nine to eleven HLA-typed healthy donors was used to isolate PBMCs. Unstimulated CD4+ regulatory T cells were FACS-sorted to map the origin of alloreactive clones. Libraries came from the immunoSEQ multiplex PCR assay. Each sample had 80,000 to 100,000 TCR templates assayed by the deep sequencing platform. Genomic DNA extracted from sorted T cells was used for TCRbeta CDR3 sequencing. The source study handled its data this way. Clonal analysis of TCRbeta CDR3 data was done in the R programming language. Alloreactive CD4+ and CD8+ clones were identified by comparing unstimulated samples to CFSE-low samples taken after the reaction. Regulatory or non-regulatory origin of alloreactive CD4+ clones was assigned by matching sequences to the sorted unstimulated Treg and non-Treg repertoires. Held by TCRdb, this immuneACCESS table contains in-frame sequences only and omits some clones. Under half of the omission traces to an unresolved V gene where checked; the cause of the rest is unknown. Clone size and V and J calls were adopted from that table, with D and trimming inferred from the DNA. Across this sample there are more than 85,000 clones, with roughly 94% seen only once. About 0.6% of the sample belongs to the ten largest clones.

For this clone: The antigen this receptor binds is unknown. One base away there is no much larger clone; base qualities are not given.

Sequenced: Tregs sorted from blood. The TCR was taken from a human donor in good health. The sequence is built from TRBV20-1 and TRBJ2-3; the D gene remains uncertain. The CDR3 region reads CSASSDTQYF. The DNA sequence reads TGCAGTGCTTCATCCGATACGCAGTATTTT.